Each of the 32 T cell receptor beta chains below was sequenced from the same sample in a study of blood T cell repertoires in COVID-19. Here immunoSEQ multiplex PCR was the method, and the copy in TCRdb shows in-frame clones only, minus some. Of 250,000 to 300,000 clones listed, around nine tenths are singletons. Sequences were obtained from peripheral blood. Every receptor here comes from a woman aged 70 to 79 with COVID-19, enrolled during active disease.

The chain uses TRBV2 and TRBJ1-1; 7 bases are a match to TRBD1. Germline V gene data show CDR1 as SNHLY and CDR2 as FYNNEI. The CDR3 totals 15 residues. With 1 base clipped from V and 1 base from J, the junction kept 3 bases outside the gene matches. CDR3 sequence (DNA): TGTGCCAGCAGTGAAGACGGGACAGAGAACACTGAAGCTTTCTTT. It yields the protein CASSEDGTENTEAFF.

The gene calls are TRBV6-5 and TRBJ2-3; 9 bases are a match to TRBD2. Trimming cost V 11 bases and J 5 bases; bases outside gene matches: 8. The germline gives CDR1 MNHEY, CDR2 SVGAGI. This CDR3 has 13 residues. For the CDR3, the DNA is TGTGCCTGCGGGGGGGCCTATATAGATACGCAGTATTTT. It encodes CACGGAYIDTQYF.

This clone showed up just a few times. Here the CDR3 DNA reads TGCGCCAGCAGTGATTTCCGGGGGGACCTCACAGATACGCAGTATTTT. The encoded protein is CASSDFRGDLTDTQYF. The chain couples TRBV10-1 to TRBJ2-3; 7 positions agree with TRBD2. In germline, CDR1 is WNHNN, CDR2 SYGVQD (reference sequence). J lost 2 bases, V lost 3 bases, and 8 bases had no gene match. The CDR3 runs to 16 residues.

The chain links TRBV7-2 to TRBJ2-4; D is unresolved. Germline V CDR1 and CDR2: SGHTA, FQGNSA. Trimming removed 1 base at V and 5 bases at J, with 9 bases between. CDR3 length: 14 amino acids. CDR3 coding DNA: TGTGCCAGCAGCTTAGGCCTCCTAGAAAACATTCAGTACTTC. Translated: CASSLGLLENIQYF.

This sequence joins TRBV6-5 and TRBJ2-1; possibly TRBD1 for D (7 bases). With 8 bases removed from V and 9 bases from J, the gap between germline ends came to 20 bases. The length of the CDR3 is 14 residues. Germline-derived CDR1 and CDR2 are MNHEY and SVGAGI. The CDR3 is CASLGQGGSSEQFF. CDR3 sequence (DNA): TGTGCCAGCCTGGGTCAGGGGGGCTCTAGTGAGCAGTTCTTC.

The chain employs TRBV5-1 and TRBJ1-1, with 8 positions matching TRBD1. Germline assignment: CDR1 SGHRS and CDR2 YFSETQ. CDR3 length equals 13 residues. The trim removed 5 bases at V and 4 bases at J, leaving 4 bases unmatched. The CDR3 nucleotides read TGCGCCAGCAGGCCAACAGGGGGCACTGAAGCTTTCTTT. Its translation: CASRPTGGTEAFF.

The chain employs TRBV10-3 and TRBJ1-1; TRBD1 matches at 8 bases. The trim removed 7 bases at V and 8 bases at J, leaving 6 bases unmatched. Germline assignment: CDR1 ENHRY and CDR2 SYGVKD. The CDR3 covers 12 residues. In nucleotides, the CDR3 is TGTGCCATCAATCAGGGGGCAGGCGAAGCTTTCTTT. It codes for CAINQGAGEAFF.

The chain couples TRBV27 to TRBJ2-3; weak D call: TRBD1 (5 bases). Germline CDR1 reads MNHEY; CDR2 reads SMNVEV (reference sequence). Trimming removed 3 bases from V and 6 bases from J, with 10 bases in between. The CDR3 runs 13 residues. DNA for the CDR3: TGTGCCAGCAGTTTGCAGGGCGGCGATACGCAGTATTTT. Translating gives CASSLQGGDTQYF.

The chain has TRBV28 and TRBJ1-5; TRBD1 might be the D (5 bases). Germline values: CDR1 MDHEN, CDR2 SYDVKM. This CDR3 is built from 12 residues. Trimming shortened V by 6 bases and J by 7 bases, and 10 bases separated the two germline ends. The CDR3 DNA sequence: TGTGCCAGCAGGCAACAGGAGCAGCCCCAGCATTTT. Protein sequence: CASRQQEQPQHF.

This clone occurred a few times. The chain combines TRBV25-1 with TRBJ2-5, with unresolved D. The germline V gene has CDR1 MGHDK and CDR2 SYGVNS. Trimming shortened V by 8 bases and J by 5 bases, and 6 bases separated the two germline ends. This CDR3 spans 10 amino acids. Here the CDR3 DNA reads TGTGCCAGCGAACTTGAGACCCAGTACTTC. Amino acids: CASELETQYF.

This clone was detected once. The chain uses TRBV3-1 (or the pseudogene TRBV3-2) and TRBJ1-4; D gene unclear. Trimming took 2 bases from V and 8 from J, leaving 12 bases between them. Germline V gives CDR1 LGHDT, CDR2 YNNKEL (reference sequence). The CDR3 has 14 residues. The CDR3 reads CASSQTPGAEKLFF. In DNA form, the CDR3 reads TGTGCCAGCAGCCAAACGCCGGGTGCCGAAAAACTGTTTTTT.

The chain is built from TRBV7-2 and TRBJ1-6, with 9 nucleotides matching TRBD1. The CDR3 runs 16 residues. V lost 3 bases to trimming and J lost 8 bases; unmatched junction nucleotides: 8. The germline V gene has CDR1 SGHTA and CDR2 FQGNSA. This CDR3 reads CASSLWGWDRDSPLHF. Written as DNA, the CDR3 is TGTGCCAGCAGCTTGTGGGGGTGGGACAGGGATTCACCCCTCCACTTT.

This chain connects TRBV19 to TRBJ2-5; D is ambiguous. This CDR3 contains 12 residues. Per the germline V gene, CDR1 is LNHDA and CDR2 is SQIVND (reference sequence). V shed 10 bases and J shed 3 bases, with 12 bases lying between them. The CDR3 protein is CATSRGEETQYF. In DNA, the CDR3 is TGTGCCACCTCAAGAGGCGAAGAGACCCAGTACTTC.

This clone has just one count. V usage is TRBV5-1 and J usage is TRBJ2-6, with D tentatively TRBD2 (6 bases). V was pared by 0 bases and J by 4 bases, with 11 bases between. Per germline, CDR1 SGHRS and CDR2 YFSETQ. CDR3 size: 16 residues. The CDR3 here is CASSLGGVSGANVLTF. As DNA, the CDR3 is TGCGCCAGCAGCTTGGGCGGGGTATCCGGGGCCAACGTCCTGACTTTC.

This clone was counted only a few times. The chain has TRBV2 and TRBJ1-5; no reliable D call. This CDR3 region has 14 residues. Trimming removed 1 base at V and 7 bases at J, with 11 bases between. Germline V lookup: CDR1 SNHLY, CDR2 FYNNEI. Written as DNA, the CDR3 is TGTGCCAGCAGTGAAGGGCAGAATGAACAGCCCCAGCATTTT. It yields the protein CASSEGQNEQPQHF.

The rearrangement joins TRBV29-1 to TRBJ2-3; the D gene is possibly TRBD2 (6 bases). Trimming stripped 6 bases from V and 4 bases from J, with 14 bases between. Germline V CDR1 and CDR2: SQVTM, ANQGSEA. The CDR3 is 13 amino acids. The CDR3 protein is CSVQGLPSDTQYF. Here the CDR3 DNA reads TGCAGCGTCCAGGGACTGCCTTCAGATACGCAGTATTTT.

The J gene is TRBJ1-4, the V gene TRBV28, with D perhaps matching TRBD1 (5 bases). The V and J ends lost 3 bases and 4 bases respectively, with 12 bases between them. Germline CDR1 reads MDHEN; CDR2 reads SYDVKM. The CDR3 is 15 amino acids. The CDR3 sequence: CASSFSLGGNEKLFF. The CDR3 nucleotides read TGTGCCAGCAGTTTCTCCCTCGGGGGTAATGAAAAACTGTTTTTT.

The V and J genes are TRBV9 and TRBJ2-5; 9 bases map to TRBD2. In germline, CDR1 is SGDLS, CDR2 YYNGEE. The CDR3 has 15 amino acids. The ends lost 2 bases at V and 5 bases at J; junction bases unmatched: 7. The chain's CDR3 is CASSVAGTSIETQYF. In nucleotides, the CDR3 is TGTGCCAGCAGCGTGGCCGGGACTAGCATTGAGACCCAGTACTTC.

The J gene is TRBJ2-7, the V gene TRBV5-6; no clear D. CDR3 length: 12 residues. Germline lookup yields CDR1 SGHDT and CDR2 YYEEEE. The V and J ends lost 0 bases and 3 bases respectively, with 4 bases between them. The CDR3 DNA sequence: TGTGCCAGCAGCTTGGACTACTACGAGCAGTACTTC. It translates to CASSLDYYEQYF.

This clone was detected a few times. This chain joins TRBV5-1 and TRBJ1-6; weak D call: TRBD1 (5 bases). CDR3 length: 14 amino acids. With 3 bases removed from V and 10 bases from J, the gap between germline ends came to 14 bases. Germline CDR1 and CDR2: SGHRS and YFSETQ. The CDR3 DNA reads TGCGCCAGCAGCTATGGAGGGGTAGACTCACCCCTCCACTTT. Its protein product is CASSYGGVDSPLHF.

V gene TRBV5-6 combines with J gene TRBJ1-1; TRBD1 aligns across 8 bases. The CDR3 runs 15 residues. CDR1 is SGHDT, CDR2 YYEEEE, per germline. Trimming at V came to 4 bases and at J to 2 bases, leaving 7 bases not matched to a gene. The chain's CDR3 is CASSTTDRVNTEAFF. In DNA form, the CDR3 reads TGTGCCAGCAGCACCACGGACAGGGTAAACACTGAAGCTTTCTTT.

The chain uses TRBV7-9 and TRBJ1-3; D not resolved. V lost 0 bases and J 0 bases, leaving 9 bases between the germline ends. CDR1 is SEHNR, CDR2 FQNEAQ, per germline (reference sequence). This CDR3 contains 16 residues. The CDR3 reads CASSLAQAVSGNTIYF. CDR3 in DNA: TGTGCCAGCAGCTTAGCGCAGGCCGTCTCTGGAAACACCATATATTTT.

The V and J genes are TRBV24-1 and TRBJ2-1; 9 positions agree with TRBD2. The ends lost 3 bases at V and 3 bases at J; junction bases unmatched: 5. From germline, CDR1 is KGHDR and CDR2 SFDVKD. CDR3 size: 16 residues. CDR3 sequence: CATSDSGGTNYNEQFF. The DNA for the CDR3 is TGTGCCACCAGTGATAGCGGGGGGACTAACTACAATGAGCAGTTCTTC.

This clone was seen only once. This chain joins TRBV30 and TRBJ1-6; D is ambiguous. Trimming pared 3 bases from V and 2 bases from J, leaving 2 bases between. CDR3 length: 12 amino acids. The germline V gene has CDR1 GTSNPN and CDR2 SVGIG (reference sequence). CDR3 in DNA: TGTGCCTGGAGCGCCTATAATTCACCCCTCCACTTT. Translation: CAWSAYNSPLHF. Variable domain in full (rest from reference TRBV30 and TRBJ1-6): SQTIHQWPATLVQPVGSPLSLECTVEGTSNPNLYWYRQAAGRGLQLLFYSVGIGQISSEVPQNLSASRPQDRQFILSSKKLLLSDSGFYLCAWSAYNSPLHFGNGTRLTVT.

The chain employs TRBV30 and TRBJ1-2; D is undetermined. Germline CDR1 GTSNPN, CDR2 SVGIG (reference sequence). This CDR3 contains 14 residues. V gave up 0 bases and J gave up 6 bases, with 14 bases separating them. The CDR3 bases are TGTGCCTGGAGTGTACTGAACGGGGTGGATGGCTACACCTTC. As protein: CAWSVLNGVDGYTF.

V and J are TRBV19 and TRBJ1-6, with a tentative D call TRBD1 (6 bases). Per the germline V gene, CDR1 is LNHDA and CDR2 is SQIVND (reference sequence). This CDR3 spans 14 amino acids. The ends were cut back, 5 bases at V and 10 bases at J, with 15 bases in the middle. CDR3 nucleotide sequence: TGTGCCAGTAGTCCTGCAGGGGCGGGCTCACCCCTCCACTTT. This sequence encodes CASSPAGAGSPLHF.

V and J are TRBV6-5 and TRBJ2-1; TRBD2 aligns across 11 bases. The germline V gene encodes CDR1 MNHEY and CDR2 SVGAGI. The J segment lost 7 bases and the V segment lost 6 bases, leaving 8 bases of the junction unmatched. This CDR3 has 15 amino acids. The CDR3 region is CASSRTSGGGNEQFF. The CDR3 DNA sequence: TGTGCCAGCAGCCGAACTAGCGGGGGAGGGAATGAGCAGTTCTTC.

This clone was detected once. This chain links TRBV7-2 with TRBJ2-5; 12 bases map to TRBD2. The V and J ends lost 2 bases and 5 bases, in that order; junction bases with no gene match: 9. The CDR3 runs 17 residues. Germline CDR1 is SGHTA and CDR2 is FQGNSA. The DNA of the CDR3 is TGTGCCAGCAGCTTATGGGCTAGCGGGGGGGCTGAGGAGACCCAGTACTTC. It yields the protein CASSLWASGGAEETQYF. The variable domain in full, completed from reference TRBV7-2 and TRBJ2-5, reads GAGVSQSPSNKVTEKGKDVELRCDPISGHTALYWYRQSLGQGLEFLIYFQGNSAPDKSGLPSDRFSAERTGGSVSTLTIQRTQQEDSAVYLCASSLWASGGAEETQYFGPGTRLLVL.

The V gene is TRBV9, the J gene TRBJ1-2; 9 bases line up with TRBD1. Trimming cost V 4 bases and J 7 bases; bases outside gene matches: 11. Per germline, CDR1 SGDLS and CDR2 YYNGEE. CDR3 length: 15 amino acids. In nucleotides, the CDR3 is TGTGCCAGCAGCCCCTGGACAGGGGAGATGGGTGGCTACACCTTC. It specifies CASSPWTGEMGGYTF.

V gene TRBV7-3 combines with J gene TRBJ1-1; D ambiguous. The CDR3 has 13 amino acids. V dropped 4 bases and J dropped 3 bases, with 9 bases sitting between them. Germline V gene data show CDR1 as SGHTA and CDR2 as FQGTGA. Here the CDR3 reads CASSSQRDTEAFF. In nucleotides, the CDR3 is TGTGCCAGCAGCTCCCAACGGGACACTGAAGCTTTCTTT.

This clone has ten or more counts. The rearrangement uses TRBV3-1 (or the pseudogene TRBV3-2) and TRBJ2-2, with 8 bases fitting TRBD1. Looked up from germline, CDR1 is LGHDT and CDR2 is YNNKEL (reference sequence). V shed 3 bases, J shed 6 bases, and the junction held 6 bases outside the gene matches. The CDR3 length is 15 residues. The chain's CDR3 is CASSHQGALAGELFF. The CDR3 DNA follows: TGTGCCAGCAGCCACCAGGGGGCCTTAGCCGGGGAGCTGTTTTTT.

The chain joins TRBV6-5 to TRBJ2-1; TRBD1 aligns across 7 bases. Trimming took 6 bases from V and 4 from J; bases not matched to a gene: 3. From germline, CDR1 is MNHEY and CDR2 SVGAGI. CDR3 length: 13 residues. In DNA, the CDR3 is TGTGCCAGCAGGACAGGGAATTACAATGAGCAGTTCTTC. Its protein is CASRTGNYNEQFF.